This T cell receptor (beta chain) was profiled in a study of T cell repertoires in aging, cancer and after chemotherapy. Peripheral blood genomic DNA, not sorted cells or RNA, was the template. There are 14 residues in the CDR3. V lost 6 bases to trimming and J lost 1 base, with 9 bases between them. Multiplex touch-down PCR with TRB-A/B primers amplified rearranged V-D-J TRB sequences. TCRdb used MiXCR to reprocess the multiplex PCR reads, holding one entry per CDR3 protein. The sample lists roughly 1,800 distinct CDR3 sequences, 64% occurring once. The chain links TRBV12-3 or TRBV12-4 to TRBJ2-2, with a tentative D call TRBD1 (6 bases). Sequencing was carried out using blood. The sequence was obtained from a human donor with a solid tumor. DNA for the CDR3: TGTGCCAGCAGACCGACAGGGAACACCGGGGAGCTGTTTTTT. Encoded protein: CASRPTGNTGELFF.